The clone carrying this T cell receptor (beta chain) was picked up many times. No antigen is known for it. The record originates from a study of human T cells and chemical hapten exposure. Study conclusions and caveats: After DPC sensitization, TCRs above 1 in 1000 frequency showed no change.

This CDR3 contains 16 residues. With V trimmed by 4 bases and J by 4 bases, 7 bases remained unmatched. As handled by the study authors: Sampled TCR counts reached a median of approximately 100,000 per sample, with values ranging from roughly 20,000 to 750,000. TCRdb reprocessed the RACE reads via MiXCR and lists one record per CDR3 protein. V and J calls and clone size were set by TCRdb, not the authors. The data show some 100,000 distinct CDR3 sequences, 7.5% to 10% seen once. Described time point: patch test 2, 6 weeks after DPC sensitization. Treatment here: therapeutic diphenylcyclopropenone sensitization with weekly scalp DPC.

The sequence came from a woman aged 40 to 50 with alopecia areata. Some clones in this sample may be carry-over from other donors' samples. This rearrangement joins TRBV12-3 or TRBV12-4 to TRBJ2-1; 10 nucleotides match TRBD1. The material sequenced was whole blood, taken in connection with sensitization to the hapten diphenylcyclopropenone (DPC). The DNA for the CDR3 is TGTGCCAGCAGTTCGTATGGACAGGGGGTTTACAATGAGCAGTTCTTC. This translates into CASSSYGQGVYNEQFF.